This TCR beta chain was identified in a study of blood T cell repertoires in COVID-19. The V end lost 2 bases, the J end lost 8 bases, and 15 bases lay between the germline ends. The CDR3 sequence is 13 residues long. Germline loops: CDR1 GTSNPN, CDR2 SVGIG (reference sequence). Profiled with immunoSEQ multiplex PCR; TCRdb holds only in-frame clones, not every one. The sample yields roughly 150,000 clones, under 85% seen once. This clonotype was obtained from a woman older than 75 with acute or convalescent COVID-19. The chain combines TRBV30 with TRBJ1-2; a weak D match, TRBD1 (5 bases). The specimen sequenced was peripheral blood. CDR3 DNA sequence: TGTGCCTGGAGTTTAAAGGGGCAGCGAGGCTACACCTTC. Its translation: CAWSLKGQRGYTF.